Below, one T cell receptor (beta chain) is given with its context. J lost 5 bases, V lost 6 bases, and 8 bases had no gene match. CDR1 and CDR2 from the germline V gene are KGHSH and LQKENI. The CDR3 runs to 14 residues. These data come from a study of blood T cell repertoires in COVID-19. The table came from immunoSEQ multiplex PCR; TCRdb's copy has only in-frame clones and leaves some out. The sample includes tens of thousands of clones, about 88% of them seen just once. Source material: peripheral blood. The sequence was collected from a man between 45 and 60 years old with acute or convalescent COVID-19. This chain uses TRBV18 with TRBJ2-5, with 8 bases aligning to TRBD1. This chain's CDR3 is CASSQGQVGETQYF. The DNA of the CDR3 is TGTGCCAGCTCCCAGGGACAGGTTGGTGAGACCCAGTACTTC.